This entry lists 14 T cell receptor beta chains sequenced from one sample in a study of human T cells and chemical hapten exposure. TCRdb re-called the RACE reads with MiXCR, one entry per CDR3 protein. The sample records around 80,000 distinct CDR3 sequences, over 6.5% being singletons. Time point specified: healthy volunteer bleed at 6 weeks. Someone pulled total RNA out of unfractionated whole blood. Sequencing used whole blood. The receptors were gathered from a male donor in good health. Some clones in this sample may be carry-over from other donors' samples.

The rearrangement uses TRBV7-9 and TRBJ2-5; D unclear. Germline CDR1 SEHNR, CDR2 FQNEAQ (reference sequence). The CDR3 spans 16 residues. V was trimmed by 1 base and J by 5 bases, leaving 17 bases between them. CDR3 loop: CASSLVSAFREETQYF. In nucleotides, the CDR3 is TGTGCCAGCAGCTTAGTTAGTGCGTTTAGAGAGGAGACCCAGTACTTC.

This clonotype has ten or more counts. V and J are TRBV11-2 and TRBJ2-1; unclear D gene. In germline, CDR1 is SGHAT, CDR2 FQNNGV. V shed 1 base and J shed 15 bases, with 13 bases lying between them. The CDR3 extends over 12 amino acids. CDR3 in amino acids: CASSLVRASPFF. The CDR3 DNA is TGTGCCAGCAGCTTAGTCCGGGCATCGCCGTTCTTC.

The V and J genes are TRBV6-5 and TRBJ2-7; 9 bases are shared with TRBD2. The V and J ends lost 0 bases and 2 bases, in that order; junction bases with no gene match: 11. Germline V gives CDR1 MNHEY, CDR2 SVGAGI. The CDR3 contains 18 residues. The CDR3 spells CASSYSHGSGSPTYEQYF. The CDR3, as DNA: TGTGCCAGCAGTTACTCCCATGGTAGCGGGAGTCCAACCTACGAGCAGTACTTC.

This clonotype was seen a handful of times. This rearrangement joins TRBV20-1 to TRBJ2-3; D possibly corresponds to TRBD1 (5 bases). The germline V gene encodes CDR1 DFQATT and CDR2 SNEGSKA (reference sequence). Trimming cost V 4 bases and J 1 base, with 9 bases left between them. The CDR3 spans 13 residues. CDR3 coding DNA: TGCAGTGCTAATAAAGGGGGCACAGATACGCAGTATTTT. It specifies CSANKGGTDTQYF.

The gene calls are TRBV6-6 and TRBJ2-3; 11 positions match TRBD1. This CDR3 spans 16 amino acids. Germline V CDR1 and CDR2: MNHNY, SVGAGI (reference sequence). J gave up 5 bases and V 0 bases, and 4 bases lay outside the gene matches. CDR3 amino acids: CASSYSTGTGGDTQYF. Here the CDR3 DNA reads TGTGCCAGCAGTTACTCGACCGGGACAGGGGGAGATACGCAGTATTTT.

This clonotype has a count of ten or more. V is TRBV29-1 and J is TRBJ1-1, with 7 bases matching TRBD1. The germline V gene encodes CDR1 SQVTM and CDR2 ANQGSEA. After removal of 4 bases from V and 0 bases from J, the junction contained 11 bases not matched to a gene. The CDR3 runs to 16 residues. The CDR3 loop reads CSVGRGRVRVNTEAFF. CDR3 coding DNA: TGCAGCGTTGGGAGGGGGCGTGTAAGGGTGAACACTGAAGCTTTCTTT.

The V and J genes are TRBV5-1 and TRBJ2-3; TRBD1 agrees at 7 bases. V was pared by 0 bases and J by 2 bases, with 6 bases of the junction left unmatched. This CDR3 region has 16 residues. Germline CDR1 SGHRS, CDR2 YFSETQ. The CDR3 sequence: CASSLAGTAYTDTQYF. Written as DNA, the CDR3 is TGCGCCAGCAGCTTGGCTGGGACAGCTTACACAGATACGCAGTATTTT.

A few counts support this clonotype. The J gene is TRBJ2-1, the V gene TRBV12-5; D not resolved. CDR1 is LGHNT, CDR2 FRNRAP, per germline. V dropped 8 bases and J dropped 0 bases, with 11 bases sitting between them. The CDR3 covers 14 residues. CDR3 amino acids: CASLDLSSYNEQFF. CDR3 DNA: TGTGCTAGTCTTGATTTGAGCTCCTACAATGAGCAGTTCTTC.

J is TRBJ2-5 and V is TRBV7-2; tentative D call: TRBD2 (6 bases). CDR3 size: 15 residues. Deletions cut 5 bases from V and 5 bases from J, with 18 bases between. The germline V gene encodes CDR1 SGHTA and CDR2 FQGNSA. The CDR3: CASSPQLGSRETQYF. The CDR3 nucleotides read TGTGCCAGCAGCCCCCAACTCGGGAGCAGGGAGACCCAGTACTTC.

The table lists this clonotype with a few counts. This rearrangement joins TRBV6-2 or TRBV6-3 to TRBJ1-5; no definite D call. V lost 4 bases and J lost 6, with 13 bases in between. CDR3 length: 14 residues. Germline V gene data show CDR1 as MNHEY and CDR2 as SVGEGT. The CDR3 DNA sequence: TGTGCCAGCAGTTCCGCCGCGGGCGGTCAGCCCCAGCATTTT. It specifies CASSSAAGGQPQHF.

CDR3 loop: CASSQSPGQTTDTQYF. DNA for the CDR3: TGCGCCAGCAGCCAAAGTCCGGGACAGACCACAGATACGCAGTATTTT. The chain recombines TRBV4-1 with TRBJ2-3, with 7 positions matching TRBD1. J gave up 2 bases and V 2 bases, and 7 bases lay outside the gene matches. The germline CDR1 and CDR2 sequences are MGHRA and YSYEKL. The CDR3 length is 16 residues.

On this clonotype itself: A single base separates this from a much larger clone, so it may be a read error. This rearrangement joins TRBV7-2 to TRBJ2-3, with D possibly matching TRBD1 (6 bases). V lost 1 base and J 4 bases, leaving 9 bases between the germline ends. Germline V gene sequence: CDR1 SGHTA, CDR2 FQGNSA. CDR3 length: 14 residues. CDR3 sequence reads: CASSLDRAADTQYF. The CDR3 region has the DNA TGTGCCAGCAGCTTAGACAGGGCCGCAGATACGCAGTATTTT.

The DNA of the CDR3 is TGTGCCAGCAGCATGGCCGGGGGCTACAATGAGCAGTTCTTC. Amino acid sequence: CASSMAGGYNEQFF. The chain joins TRBV7-2 to TRBJ2-1; the D gene is possibly TRBD2 (6 bases). The CDR3 contains 14 residues. The V end lost 5 bases, the J end lost 3 bases, and 11 bases lay between the germline ends. Germline loops: CDR1 SGHTA, CDR2 FQGNSA.

This clonotype has just a few counts. This chain links TRBV4-3 with TRBJ1-5; no firm D call. V was pared by 3 bases and J by 0 bases, with 6 bases between. Germline V lookup: CDR1 LGHNA, CDR2 YSLEER. The CDR3 sequence is 14 residues long. The CDR3: CASSQSYSNQPQHF. CDR3 DNA sequence: TGCGCCAGCAGCCAGTCGTATAGCAATCAGCCCCAGCATTTT.